Below are 26 T cell receptor beta chains sequenced from a single sample in a study of T cell repertoires in cytomegalovirus infection. Their antigens remain unidentified. TCRdb redid the calling of the reads with MiXCR, one entry per CDR3 protein. The data show roughly 860,000 distinct CDR3 sequences, roughly 33% seen once. Sequencing used cultured CD8+ T cells from PBMCs, obtained from culture after CMV antigen stimulation. All receptors come from a human donor in good health (CMV status not recorded). Some clones in this sample may be carry-over from other donors' samples.

V and J are TRBV6-2 or TRBV6-3 and TRBJ1-5; TRBD1 might be the D (6 bases). This CDR3 region has 13 residues. The V and J ends lost 4 bases and 9 bases respectively, with 13 bases between them. Germline CDR1 is MNHEY and CDR2 is SVGEGT. This chain's CDR3 is CASSWGAARPQHF. The CDR3 DNA follows: TGTGCCAGCAGTTGGGGGGCAGCTCGGCCCCAGCATTTT.

The table lists this clonotype with a few counts. The junction departs from the called germline gene at one end, perhaps through a read error. This sequence joins TRBV6-1 and TRBJ2-2; the D gene is possibly TRBD1 (5 bases). CDR3 length: 12 residues. Germline V lookup: CDR1 MNHNS, CDR2 SASEGT. The CDR3 DNA is TGTGCCGGCAGGGTTAGCACCGGGGAGCTGTTTTTT. Amino acid sequence: CAGRVSTGELFF.

This chain uses TRBV6-5 with TRBJ1-2, with a tentative D call TRBD1 (6 bases). Germline CDR1 MNHEY, CDR2 SVGAGI. The CDR3 consists of 15 residues. Deletions cut 2 bases from V and 5 bases from J, with 15 bases between. CDR3 nucleotide sequence: TGTGCCAGCAGTTACGTGGCAGGGGATCGGTATGGCTACACCTTC. It specifies CASSYVAGDRYGYTF.

In this sample, this clonotype turned up a few times. The chain has TRBV7-2 and TRBJ1-1; unclear D gene. Germline lookup yields CDR1 SGHTA and CDR2 FQGNSA. V lost 1 base and J lost 0, with 15 bases in between. The CDR3 spans 17 residues. The DNA of the CDR3 is TGTGCCAGCAGCTTAGTTTACGGGTCCTCCTTGAACACTGAAGCTTTCTTT. This encodes CASSLVYGSSLNTEAFF.

The sample holds a few counts of this clonotype. This chain joins TRBV12-3 or TRBV12-4 and TRBJ1-1; D not certain. This CDR3 spans 15 amino acids. Trimming stripped 1 base from V and 4 bases from J, with 13 bases between. The CDR3 protein is CASSLGSIGFTEAFF. CDR3 nucleotides: TGTGCCAGCAGTTTAGGGTCGATAGGGTTCACTGAAGCTTTCTTT.

V usage is TRBV4-1 and J usage is TRBJ2-3; 15 bases are shared with TRBD2. The CDR3 length is 18 residues. Trimming at V came to 4 bases and at J to 2 bases, leaving 7 bases not matched to a gene. Germline V gene data show CDR1 as MGHRA and CDR2 as YSYEKL. Here the CDR3 reads CASSPGLAGGRNTDTQYF. The CDR3 DNA reads TGCGCCAGCAGCCCGGGACTAGCGGGGGGTCGGAACACAGATACGCAGTATTTT.

The genes are TRBV7-9 and TRBJ1-4; perhaps TRBD1 as D (6 bases). Per germline, CDR1 SEHNR and CDR2 FQNEAQ (reference sequence). V lost 5 bases and J lost 4, with 14 bases in between. The CDR3 contains 15 residues. The CDR3: CASSDTTGDNEKLFF. DNA of the CDR3: TGTGCCAGCAGCGACACGACAGGAGATAATGAAAAACTGTTTTTT.

This clonotype was seen more than once but under ten times. V gene TRBV6-2 or TRBV6-3 combines with J gene TRBJ1-2; perhaps TRBD1 as D (5 bases). V lost 0 bases, J lost 7 bases, and 12 bases lay in between. The germline CDR1 and CDR2 sequences are MNHEY and SVGEGT. The CDR3 contains 14 residues. CDR3 coding DNA: TGTGCCAGCAGTTACTCGAATGTCAGGGTTGGCTACACCTTC. As protein: CASSYSNVRVGYTF.

The V call is TRBV4-1, the J call TRBJ2-2; D may be TRBD1 (6 bases). This CDR3 region has 18 residues. V dropped 0 bases and J dropped 0 bases, with 14 bases sitting between them. CDR1 MGHRA and CDR2 YSYEKL come from the germline V gene. The CDR3 protein is CASSQEGQRDANTGELFF. The CDR3 DNA follows: TGCGCCAGCAGCCAAGAGGGACAACGAGACGCGAACACCGGGGAGCTGTTTTTT.

The rearrangement uses TRBV12-3 or TRBV12-4 and TRBJ2-2, with TRBD1 identical over 9 bases. J gave up 5 bases and V 8 bases, and 12 bases lay outside the gene matches. The CDR3 totals 16 residues. The CDR3 region is CASGPGGQGNTGELFF. CDR3 nucleotide sequence: TGTGCCAGCGGCCCAGGGGGACAGGGAAATACCGGGGAGCTGTTTTTT.

This sequence joins TRBV2 and TRBJ1-2; D ambiguous. This CDR3 spans 15 amino acids. V was trimmed by 2 bases and J by 4 bases, leaving 14 bases between them. In germline, CDR1 is SNHLY, CDR2 FYNNEI. The CDR3 protein is CASSESLDGFYGYTF. DNA of the CDR3: TGTGCCAGCAGTGAATCCCTCGACGGCTTCTATGGCTACACCTTC.

The J gene is TRBJ2-2, the V gene TRBV20-1; the D gene could be TRBD1 or TRBD2 (6 bases each). V shed 5 bases and J shed 4 bases, with 14 bases lying between them. Germline V gives CDR1 DFQATT, CDR2 SNEGSKA (reference sequence). This CDR3 comprises 14 residues. CDR3 loop: CSAPWGAGTGELFF. CDR3 coding DNA: TGCAGTGCTCCGTGGGGGGCTGGCACCGGGGAGCTGTTTTTT.

The gene calls are TRBV19 and TRBJ1-5, with D perhaps TRBD1 (5 bases). V shed 5 bases and J shed 0 bases, with 17 bases lying between them. Germline loops: CDR1 LNHDA, CDR2 SQIVND (reference sequence). The CDR3 loop spans 17 amino acids. CDR3 coding DNA: TGTGCCAGTAGTTGGGACCGCGGGGTGTATAGCAATCAGCCCCAGCATTTT. Protein: CASSWDRGVYSNQPQHF.

This clonotype was counted only a few times. The V gene is TRBV4-1, the J gene TRBJ2-1; D unclear. The length of the CDR3 is 16 residues. Trimming cost V 0 bases and J 2 bases, with 11 bases left between them. From germline, CDR1 is MGHRA and CDR2 YSYEKL. CDR3 region: CASSQDLWQTYNEQFF. The DNA for the CDR3 is TGCGCCAGCAGCCAAGATCTTTGGCAGACCTACAATGAGCAGTTCTTC.

This CDR3 reads CASINSLFEQYV. CDR3 nucleotides: TGTGCCAGCATCAACAGCCTATTCGAGCAGTACGTC. V gene TRBV6-8 combines with J gene TRBJ2-7; D remains ambiguous. Germline CDR1 and CDR2: MNHGY and SAAAGT. Between the trimmed V and J ends, which lost 7 bases and 6 bases, there was a span of 13 bases. This CDR3 region has 12 residues.

This clonotype has at least ten counts. The rearrangement links TRBV7-8 to TRBJ2-1, with TRBD2 matching over 11 bases. The CDR3 consists of 16 residues. The V segment lost 5 bases and the J segment 3 bases; nucleotides outside the gene matches: 6. Germline V gives CDR1 SGHVS, CDR2 FQNEAQ. CDR3 in DNA: TGTGCCAGCAGCCTCTTGACTAGCGGGGACTACAATGAGCAGTTCTTC. It yields the protein CASSLLTSGDYNEQFF.

The table lists this clonotype with many counts. The chain uses TRBV4-1 and TRBJ2-5; D is perhaps TRBD1 (6 bases). Germline V lookup: CDR1 MGHRA, CDR2 YSYEKL. The CDR3 length is 14 residues. V lost 0 bases, J lost 5 bases, and 10 bases lay in between. Here the CDR3 DNA reads TGCGCCAGCAGCCAAGACCCTAGGGGGGAGACCCAGTACTTC. Translating it yields CASSQDPRGETQYF.

At least ten counts were recorded for this clonotype. The rearrangement joins TRBV19 to TRBJ1-2; D not certain. CDR1 and CDR2 from the germline V gene are LNHDA and SQIVND (reference sequence). V lost 3 bases and J 7 bases, leaving 18 bases between the germline ends. This CDR3 comprises 15 residues. The CDR3 region has the DNA TGTGCCAGTAGTATTAGTGCAGGCGACGGTTTTGGCTACACCTTC. Its protein product is CASSISAGDGFGYTF.

This clonotype was picked up many times. The V gene is TRBV7-2, the J gene TRBJ1-2; the D gene is possibly TRBD1 (6 bases). V was clipped by 2 bases and J by 3 bases, with 10 bases between them. Germline CDR1 SGHTA, CDR2 FQGNSA. The CDR3 has 14 amino acids. The CDR3 region has the DNA TGTGCCAGCAGCTTAAATGGACAGCACTATGGCTACACCTTC. It specifies CASSLNGQHYGYTF.

In this sample, this clonotype turned up once. With a much larger clone just one base away, this may be a read error. CDR3 in amino acids: CASELAVPPQHF. The CDR3 DNA reads TGTGCCAGCGAGCTCGCAGTTCCGCCCCAGCATTTT. The rearrangement uses TRBV6-6 and TRBJ1-5, with D unresolved. The V end lost 8 bases, the J end lost 9 bases, and 14 bases lay between the germline ends. The CDR3 sequence is 12 residues long. Germline V gene lookup returns CDR1 MNHNY and CDR2 SVGAGI (reference sequence).

This clonotype occurred many times. This chain uses TRBV7-8 with TRBJ2-5, with D possibly TRBD1 on 6 matching bases. The V gene's germline CDR1 is SGHVS and CDR2 FQNEAQ. The CDR3 spans 15 residues. The V end lost 5 bases, the J end lost 8 bases, and 21 bases lay between the germline ends. The CDR3 DNA is TGTGCCAGCAGCCCCAGGGGACCTACGGAAGCAACCCAGTACTTC. Encoded protein: CASSPRGPTEATQYF.

This clonotype was counted between two and nine times. The V gene is TRBV7-1, the J gene TRBJ1-5; D might be TRBD1 (5 bases). TRBV7-1 is identified as an open reading frame with a role that is uncertain. Trimming left V 5 bases short and J 6 bases short, with 14 bases between. CDR3 size: 14 residues. The CDR3 loop is CASSTGTRGQPQHF. The CDR3 coding sequence is TGTGCCAGCAGCACCGGGACGAGGGGTCAGCCCCAGCATTTT.

This clonotype was observed a handful of times. V usage is TRBV29-1 and J usage is TRBJ1-1; D unresolved. CDR3 length: 12 residues. Trimming took 5 bases from V and 1 from J, leaving 8 bases between them. Per germline, CDR1 SQVTM and CDR2 ANQGSEA. The DNA of the CDR3 is TGCAGCGTTCCCCGTTCGAACACTGAAGCTTTCTTT. Protein product: CSVPRSNTEAFF. Looking up the rest from reference TRBV29-1 and TRBJ1-1 gives the full variable domain: SAVISQKPSRDICQRGTSLTIQCQVDSQVTMMFWYRQQPGQSLTLIATANQGSEATYESGFVIDKFPISRPNLTFSTLTVSNMSPEDSSIYLCSVPRSNTEAFFGQGTRLTVV.

The CDR3 reads CASSFPPGRGTEAFF. CDR3 bases: TGTGCCAGCAGTTTTCCCCCCGGGAGGGGGACTGAAGCTTTCTTT. The rearrangement uses TRBV28 and TRBJ1-1; tentatively, D is TRBD1 (6 bases). CDR1 is MDHEN, CDR2 SYDVKM, per germline. The length of the CDR3 is 15 residues. V lost 3 bases and J 5 bases, leaving 16 bases between the germline ends.

This sequence joins TRBV28 and TRBJ2-5; the match to TRBD2 covers 7 bases. With V trimmed by 10 bases and J by 1 base, 12 bases remained unmatched. The germline V gene has CDR1 MDHEN and CDR2 SYDVKM. The CDR3 has 15 amino acids. DNA of the CDR3: TGTGCCACCCTCGGATTGCGGGGGAGCCAAGAGACCCAGTACTTC. Translating it yields CATLGLRGSQETQYF. Drawing the rest from reference TRBV28 and TRBJ2-5, the complete variable domain is DVKVTQSSRYLVKRTGEKVFLECVQDMDHENMFWYRQDPGLGLRLIYFSYDVKMKEKGDIPEGYSVSREKKERFSLILESASTNQTSMYLCATLGLRGSQETQYFGPGTRLLVL.

The chain uses TRBV7-9 and TRBJ1-4, with 7 bases identical to TRBD1. The CDR3 runs 14 residues. The ends lost 8 bases at V and 8 bases at J; junction bases unmatched: 11. Germline V CDR1 and CDR2: SEHNR, FQNEAQ (reference sequence). The CDR3 sequence: CASQGRDRKEKLFF. CDR3 in DNA: TGTGCCAGCCAAGGGCGGGACAGAAAGGAAAAACTGTTTTTT.